Below, 16 T cell receptor beta chains from the same sample are listed, as sequenced in a study of T cells after yellow fever vaccination. Via MiXCR, TCRdb re-called the 5' RACE reads, giving one row per CDR3 protein. The table has hundreds of thousands of distinct CDR3 sequences, roughly 4% seen once. The specimen was PBMCs, collected 5 days after the yellow fever booster vaccination. These TCRs come from a man aged 18 to 29 who received the YFV17D yellow fever vaccine.

This clonotype was picked up a small number of times. This rearrangement joins TRBV12-3 or TRBV12-4 to TRBJ2-1; the D gene is possibly TRBD2 (6 bases). CDR3 length equals 11 residues. Trimming shortened V by 11 bases and J by 4 bases, and 9 bases separated the two germline ends. CDR3 loop: CACGVYNEQFF. DNA for the CDR3: TGTGCCTGCGGGGTTTACAATGAGCAGTTCTTC.

CDR3: CASTGAGTPNYGYTF. The DNA for the CDR3 is TGTGCCAGCACGGGGGCAGGCACGCCCAACTATGGCTACACCTTC. V is TRBV6-5 and J is TRBJ1-2; a possible D gene is TRBD1 (6 bases). CDR3 length: 15 residues. With 7 bases removed from V and 2 bases from J, the gap between germline ends came to 17 bases. Per germline, CDR1 MNHEY and CDR2 SVGAGI.

This clonotype has more than one count but fewer than ten. The CDR3, as DNA: TGTGCCAGCAGCCACCGACTAGCGGGGGGCACTTACGAGCAGTACTTC. It yields the protein CASSHRLAGGTYEQYF. V usage is TRBV3-1 and J usage is TRBJ2-7, with 13 bases aligning to TRBD2. The CDR3 covers 16 residues. V trimming: 3 bases; J trimming: 4 bases; junction bases outside the gene matches: 6. The germline V gene encodes CDR1 LGHDT and CDR2 YNNKEL (reference sequence).

In this sample, this clonotype turned up a few times. V usage is TRBV9 and J usage is TRBJ2-3; D might be TRBD2 (6 bases). This CDR3 has 16 amino acids. Germline-derived CDR1 and CDR2 are SGDLS and YYNGEE. V was trimmed by 0 bases and J by 6 bases, leaving 17 bases between them. The CDR3 DNA sequence: TGTGCCAGCAGCGTAGACCCGGGACTCCGCGGCGATACGCAGTATTTT. It is translated as CASSVDPGLRGDTQYF. Variable domain in full (rest from reference TRBV9 and TRBJ2-3): DSGVTQTPKHLITATGQRVTLRCSPRSGDLSVYWYQQSLDQGLQFLIQYYNGEERAKGNILERFSAQQFPDLHSELNLSSLELGDSALYFCASSVDPGLRGDTQYFGPGTRLTVL.

The chain has TRBV9 and TRBJ2-3; D perhaps matches TRBD1 (6 bases). Germline CDR1 SGDLS, CDR2 YYNGEE. The CDR3 has 15 residues. Trimming stripped 3 bases from V and 1 base from J, with 12 bases between. CDR3 DNA: TGTGCCAGCAGCGAGAACTACAGGGGCACAGATACGCAGTATTTT. It specifies CASSENYRGTDTQYF.

This clonotype was observed many times. The V and J genes are TRBV5-6 and TRBJ2-7; no firm D call. V was shortened by 0 bases and J by 6 bases, with 10 bases between the two germline ends. The length of the CDR3 is 13 residues. Germline CDR1 and CDR2: SGHDT and YYEEEE. CDR3 residues: CASSLGRQAEQYF. In DNA, the CDR3 is TGTGCCAGCAGCTTGGGCAGGCAAGCCGAGCAGTACTTC.

The chain joins TRBV9 to TRBJ1-2; D perhaps matches TRBD1 (5 bases). V lost 0 bases, J lost 6 bases, and 9 bases lay in between. Germline CDR1 SGDLS, CDR2 YYNGEE. The CDR3 spans 13 residues. The CDR3 DNA follows: TGTGCCAGCAGCGTAGTCGGAGGGGATGGCTACACCTTC. Residues: CASSVVGGDGYTF.

Ten or more counts support this clonotype. The genes are TRBV7-6 and TRBJ2-7; no firm D call. V lost 2 bases and J 2 bases, leaving 10 bases between the germline ends. The CDR3 is made up of 14 amino acids. Looked up from germline, CDR1 is SGHVS and CDR2 is FNYEAQ. CDR3 protein: CASSLRQDPYEQYF. The DNA of the CDR3 is TGTGCCAGCAGCTTACGGCAGGACCCCTACGAGCAGTACTTC.

The chain has TRBV5-5 and TRBJ1-2, with D possibly being TRBD1 (5 bases). This CDR3 comprises 16 residues. CDR1 is SGHKS, CDR2 YYEKEE, per germline (reference sequence). V lost 4 bases to trimming and J lost 0 bases, with 16 bases between them. The CDR3 DNA is TGTGCCAGCAGCGTGGGGTGGGGGGTTTCTAACTATGGCTACACCTTC. It yields the protein CASSVGWGVSNYGYTF.

The rearrangement joins TRBV4-2 to TRBJ1-5; D is uncertain. V was clipped by 0 bases and J by 2 bases, with 14 bases between them. The germline V gene has CDR1 LGHNA and CDR2 YNFKEQ. The CDR3 runs to 17 residues. The DNA of the CDR3 is TGTGCCAGCAGCCAAGATCTGAGGCCAACGGGCAATCAGCCCCAGCATTTT. It is translated as CASSQDLRPTGNQPQHF.

The table lists this clonotype with many counts. The V call is TRBV11-2, the J call TRBJ2-7; possible D gene TRBD1, 6 bases. The CDR3 is 13 amino acids. The germline V and J ends were trimmed by 5 bases and 7 bases, with 15 bases remaining between them. Germline CDR1 SGHAT, CDR2 FQNNGV. The CDR3 sequence is CASSPVGDREQYF. The CDR3 nucleotides are TGTGCCAGCAGCCCCGTTGGAGACAGGGAGCAGTACTTC.

This clonotype was seen many times. The chain employs TRBV6-1 and TRBJ1-1, with a weak D call TRBD1 (6 bases). Per germline, CDR1 MNHNS and CDR2 SASEGT. The V end was cut by 4 bases, the J end by 4 bases, with 16 bases between. The CDR3 covers 15 residues. CDR3 region: CASSGYRDRATEAFF. The CDR3 bases are TGTGCCAGCAGTGGGTACAGGGATCGGGCCACTGAAGCTTTCTTT.

This clonotype was seen a few times. The CDR3 DNA reads as TGCGCCAGCAGCTTCGAGTTCATGAACACTGAAGCTTTCTTT. The encoded protein is CASSFEFMNTEAFF. V gene TRBV5-1 combines with J gene TRBJ1-1; D is unresolved. This CDR3 contains 14 residues. Germline CDR1 is SGHRS and CDR2 is YFSETQ. Trimming took 2 bases from V and 0 from J, leaving 8 bases between them.

There are a few counts of this clonotype. The CDR3 is CASSQAGTGTGELFF. CDR3 in DNA: TGCGCCAGCAGCCAAGCAGGGACTGGAACCGGGGAGCTGTTTTTT. The J gene is TRBJ2-2, the V gene TRBV4-1, with D possibly being TRBD2 (6 bases). The CDR3 sequence is 15 residues long. Germline V gene data show CDR1 as MGHRA and CDR2 as YSYEKL. V was shortened by 1 base and J by 5 bases, with 11 bases between the two germline ends.

This clonotype occurred a few times. V is TRBV5-6 and J is TRBJ1-1, with 8 bases fitting TRBD1. Losses at the gene ends were 5 bases for V and 0 bases for J; bases not matched to a gene: 6. This CDR3 has 15 residues. The germline CDR1 and CDR2 sequences are SGHDT and YYEEEE. The CDR3 loop is CASRLQGVVNTEAFF. The CDR3 region has the DNA TGTGCCAGCAGATTACAGGGGGTCGTGAACACTGAAGCTTTCTTT.

This clonotype was seen only a few times. The V gene is TRBV9, the J gene TRBJ1-1, with 10 bases aligning to TRBD1. The J segment lost 3 bases and the V segment lost 0 bases, leaving 5 bases of the junction unmatched. Germline V gene data show CDR1 as SGDLS and CDR2 as YYNGEE. The CDR3 extends over 16 amino acids. The CDR3 DNA follows: TGTGCCAGCAGCGTAGGACAGGGGGCCCTAGACACTGAAGCTTTCTTT. Its translation: CASSVGQGALDTEAFF.